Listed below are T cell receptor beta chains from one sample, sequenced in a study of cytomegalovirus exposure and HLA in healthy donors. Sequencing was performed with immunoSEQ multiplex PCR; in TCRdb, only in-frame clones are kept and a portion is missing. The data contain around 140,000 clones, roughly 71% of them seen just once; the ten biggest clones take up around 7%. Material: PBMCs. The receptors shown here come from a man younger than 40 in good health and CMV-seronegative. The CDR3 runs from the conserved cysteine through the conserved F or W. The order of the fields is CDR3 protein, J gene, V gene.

CDR3 protein: CASSLEAGGLSYEQYF
J gene: TRBJ2-7
V gene: TRBV5-6

CDR3 protein: CASSSGLSGQAGRWTQYF
J gene: TRBJ2-5
V gene: TRBV19

CDR3 protein: CASSLDRNQPQHF
J gene: TRBJ1-5
V gene: TRBV5-6

CDR3 protein: CAWSPGAGGPYEQYF
J gene: TRBJ2-7
V gene: TRBV30

CDR3 protein: CASSRRDSGTDTQYF
J gene: TRBJ2-3
V gene: TRBV5-4

CDR3 protein: CASSNTRDRHYF
J gene: TRBJ2-5
V gene: TRBV5-6

CDR3 protein: CASSDPRGSGNTIYF
J gene: TRBJ1-3
V gene: TRBV7-9

CDR3 protein: CAISTLGAGGPRHNEQFF
J gene: TRBJ2-1
V gene: TRBV10-3

CDR3 protein: CASSLRGGGVSNQPQHF
J gene: TRBJ1-5
V gene: TRBV18

CDR3 protein: CASSQVPSSNQPQHF
J gene: TRBJ1-5
V gene: TRBV4-2

CDR3 protein: CASSYIRGVGTEAFF
J gene: TRBJ1-1
V gene: TRBV6-5

CDR3 protein: CASSQDDHQGQYEQYF
J gene: TRBJ2-7
V gene: TRBV4-1

CDR3 protein: CASRQGWNNEQFF
J gene: TRBJ2-1
V gene: TRBV5-1

CDR3 protein: CASRPLAGRNEKLFF
J gene: TRBJ1-4
V gene: TRBV27

CDR3 protein: CASSLGASGGSSTDTQYF
J gene: TRBJ2-3
V gene: TRBV5-1

CDR3 protein: CAISSPGAVAGYTF
J gene: TRBJ1-2
V gene: TRBV10-3

CDR3 protein: CASSFPAGGINEQFF
J gene: TRBJ2-1
V gene: TRBV5-4

CDR3 protein: CASSSTDYSGNTIYF
J gene: TRBJ1-3
V gene: TRBV28

CDR3 protein: CSVGQKLSRAEAFF
J gene: TRBJ1-1
V gene: TRBV29-1

CDR3 protein: CASSSPHPGSGETQYF
J gene: TRBJ2-5
V gene: TRBV28

CDR3 protein: CASSRRGDTQYF
J gene: TRBJ2-3
V gene: TRBV7-9

CDR3 protein: CASSSQQGSGNTIYF
J gene: TRBJ1-3
V gene: TRBV5-1